This TCR beta chain was observed in a study of CXCR3-negative and CXCR3-positive naive CD8 T cells. CDR3 length: 16 amino acids. Looked up from germline, CDR1 is MNHEY and CDR2 is SVGEGT. As concerns this clonotype: As yet, its antigen is unknown.

Broader study findings: Naive CXCR3-positive and CXCR3-negative cells shared similar TRBV-TRBJ usage, unlike memory cells. When CXCR3-positive naive cells were set against CXCR3-negative naive cells, the former had more hydrophobic TRB CDR3s.

In preparing the TRB cDNA libraries, 5' RACE with UMI labels was used. Using the 5' RACE reads, TCRdb records one entry per CDR3 protein without DNA. In all, the sample yields about 41,000 distinct CDR3 sequences. The sample consisted of naive CXCR3- CD8+ T cells from blood. Subset denoted: CD45RO-CCR7+CD27+CD95- naive CD8+ T cells lacking CXCR3 (TNR3-). The sequence was obtained from a human donor in good health. Some clones in this sample may be carry-over from other donors' samples. The gene calls are TRBV6-2 or TRBV6-3 and TRBJ2-1; TCRdb designates TRBD1, a call that cannot be tested without DNA. CDR3 sequence reads: CASSWGRGESYNEQFF.